A selection of T cell receptor beta chains follows, all from one sample in a study of beta chain features in type 1 diabetes. Assay: immunoSEQ multiplex PCR; the TCRdb copy retains only in-frame clones and omits some. Seen here are fewer than 900,000 clones, roughly a sixth observed once, and the top ten hold 0.02% to 0.03%. The specimen was naive CD4+ T cells from blood. These receptors came from a woman aged 18 to 35 in good health. Both conserved end residues are part of each CDR3. A D gene is named only where the DNA matches it firmly. Clone size is stated in some rows and not others, as once, few, many or a class when expanded.

TRBJ2-7 few TRBV4-2 NA TGTGCCAGCAGCTTAGGGGCGCAGCCACGCTCCTACGAGCAGTACTTC CASSLGAQPRSYEQYF
TRBJ2-7 NA TRBV7-9 TRBD1 TGTGCCAGCAGCTCGGACAGGGGGTCCGGCGAGCAGTACTTC CASSSDRGSGEQYF
TRBJ2-5 few TRBV28 NA TGTGCCAGCAGTTTTTCAAGGGCGGGACAAGAGACCCAGTACTTC CASSFSRAGQETQYF
TRBJ2-5 few TRBV7-2 NA TGTGCCAGCAGCTCGTTTGGACAGATCCAAGAGACCCAGTACTTC CASSSFGQIQETQYF
TRBJ2-7 few TRBV18 NA TGTGCCAGCTCGCTACATCCAGGGGATTCATACGAGCAGTACTTC CASSLHPGDSYEQYF
TRBJ2-7 NA TRBV28 NA TGTGCCAGCAATGAGGACTCGTCCTACGAGCAGTACTTC CASNEDSSYEQYF
TRBJ2-7 NA TRBV5-4 TRBD2 TGCGCCAGCAGCCCTGGGACTAGCGGATTCTACGAGCAGTACTTC CASSPGTSGFYEQYF
TRBJ2-2 NA TRBV7-3 NA TGTGCCAGCAGGGGAGAGGCCGGGGAGCTGTTTTTT CASRGEAGELFF
TRBJ2-5 NA TRBV4-1 TRBD1 TGCGCCAGCAGCCAGAGTCCGGACAGGGGACAAGAGACCCAGTACTTC CASSQSPDRGQETQYF
TRBJ2-1 NA TRBV4-1 NA TGCGCCAGCAGCCTCCCGCACGGAGAGAGTGGCTACAATGAGCAGTTCTTC CASSLPHGESGYNEQFF
TRBJ1-3 few TRBV2 TRBD1 TGTGCCAGCACTCGACAGGGGTCTGGAAACACCATATATTTT CASTRQGSGNTIYF
TRBJ2-1 few TRBV5-6 NA TGTGCCAGCAGGACGCTGAGCTCCTACAATGAGCAGTTCTTC CASRTLSSYNEQFF
TRBJ2-1 NA TRBV19 NA TGTGCCAGTAGTATCGACAGCGTACTTTACAATGAGCAGTTCTTC CASSIDSVLYNEQFF